This T cell receptor beta chain was identified in a study of chemoradiotherapy in HPV16-positive cancers (dated by TCRdb to the early 2020s). Study-level background: Using functional T-cell assays on cells from a couple of HPV16-positive patients, the researchers defined candidate HPV-specific T-cell clones and common TCR motifs. The study asked whether T-cell immunity to the HPV oncoproteins E6 and E7 changes during chemoradiotherapy and whether this immunity affects survival. Next, the candidate HPV-specific TCRs and motifs were followed in TCR repertoires from more than 70 patients with HPV-related cancers.

From cysteine to phenylalanine, the CDR3 is 12 amino acids long. The kept DNA is CDR3 alone, 36 bases in frame from the first base. Between the V and J ends, shortened by 6 bases and 4 bases respectively, the junction contains 9 bases. Taken from the germline V gene, the CDR1 and CDR2 loops are MDHEN and SYDVKM. Overall study outcomes, separate from this receptor: In HPV16-positive patients, expansion of HPV-responsive T cells during chemoradiotherapy was associated with improved recurrence-free survival. Expansion of candidate HPV-specific clones and E7-related TCR motifs was observed in the tumor microenvironment during treatment, whereas no such expansion was observed for non-HPV-specific T cells. The functional definition of HPV-specific T cells came from only two HPV16-positive patients, and the survival association was reported for HPV16-positive patients.

The method was the immunoSEQ multiplex PCR assay. TCRdb holds this immuneACCESS table with in-frame rearrangements only. Some clones are missing; in checked studies, unresolved V genes explain under half, and the rest has no known cause. This sample is represented by 25,000 to 40,000 clones; about 88% of them were singletons. Of the sample, around 3.1% falls within the top ten clones. This clone was observed a few times. Its antigen is unknown. Base qualities are not provided; no much larger clone lies one nucleotide away. Repertoires were sampled repeatedly over the course of chemoradiotherapy, so clonal expansion could be followed in the tumor microenvironment.

The chain employs TRBV28 and TRBJ1-2, with no reliable assignment of the D segment. The sample was blood, taken from a patient who underwent chemoradiotherapy. The TCR comes from a human donor with HPV-associated anogenital cancer. The CDR3 reads CASSPNTYGYTF. The DNA reads TGTGCCAGCAGCCCAAATACCTATGGCTACACCTTC.